The rows below give T cell receptor beta chains drawn from one sample of a study of T-cell memory formation after mild COVID-19. TCRdb reanalysed the 5' RACE reads using MiXCR and keeps one entry per CDR3 protein. The sample includes roughly 450,000 distinct CDR3 sequences, more than 15% seen only once; the top ten take roughly 21%. The sample taken for sequencing was PBMCs or a T cell subset sorted from them (not recorded which). These TCRs come from a man younger than 35 who had mild COVID-19 (a few samples of this study predate the infection). Cell type and time point are not known. The CDR3 runs from the conserved cysteine through the conserved F or W. A D gene is named only where the DNA matches it firmly. Not all rows give a size; the values are once, few, many and, for expanded clones, a class.

J: TRBJ1-6
size: -
length: 11
D: TRBD1
V: TRBV20-1
DNA: TGCAGTGCCGGGACAGATTCACCCCTCCACTTT
CDR3: CSAGTDSPLHF

J: TRBJ2-3
size: -
length: 15
D: TRBD1
V: TRBV5-1
DNA: TGCGCCAGCAGCCGGCGGGACAGGAACACAGATACGCAGTATTTT
CDR3: CASSRRDRNTDTQYF

J: TRBJ1-5
size: few
length: 16
D: TRBD1
V: TRBV12-3/TRBV12-4
DNA: TGTGCCAGCAGTTTCCGCCGGACAGGGAGGGATCAGCCCCAGCATTTT
CDR3: CASSFRRTGRDQPQHF

J: TRBJ2-2
size: few
length: 15
D: TRBD1
V: TRBV10-3
DNA: TGTGCCATCACAGACAGGGATCGGCCGGCCGGGGAGCTGTTTTTT
CDR3: CAITDRDRPAGELFF

J: TRBJ1-2
size: few
length: 13
D: -
V: TRBV4-2
DNA: TGTGCCAGCAGCCAAGAGGTCCCCTATGGCTACACCTTC
CDR3: CASSQEVPYGYTF

J: TRBJ2-5
size: -
length: 15
D: -
V: TRBV5-1
DNA: TGCGCCAGCAGCTCTTCCGGGACGCCCCAAGAGACCCAGTACTTC
CDR3: CASSSSGTPQETQYF

J: TRBJ1-2
size: -
length: 18
D: -
V: TRBV21-1
DNA: TGTGCCAGCAGCATGCCCCGACCCCGGGACAGGAGGAACTATGGCTACACCTTC
CDR3: CASSMPRPRDRRNYGYTF

J: TRBJ2-4
size: few
length: 14
D: -
V: TRBV6-5
DNA: TGTGCCAGCAGGAGCGGACAGAGAAAAAACATTCAGTACTTC
CDR3: CASRSGQRKNIQYF

J: TRBJ1-1
size: -
length: 13
D: -
V: TRBV7-2
DNA: TGTGCCAGCAGCTTAGGAGTACTAACTGAAGCTTTCTTT
CDR3: CASSLGVLTEAFF

J: TRBJ1-1
size: -
length: 14
D: -
V: TRBV6-5
DNA: TGTGCCAGCAGCCCTGGACTGAGGAACACTGAAGCTTTCTTT
CDR3: CASSPGLRNTEAFF

J: TRBJ1-6
size: few
length: 13
D: -
V: TRBV5-1
DNA: TGCGCCAGCAGCTTCCTGGAGGATTCACCCCTCCACTTT
CDR3: CASSFLEDSPLHF

J: TRBJ1-5
size: -
length: 13
D: -
V: TRBV20-1
DNA: TGCAGTTTACAGGAAAGGGGCAATCAGCCCCAGCATTTT
CDR3: CSLQERGNQPQHF

J: TRBJ2-3
size: -
length: 15
D: TRBD2
V: TRBV6-1
DNA: TGTGCCAGCAGTGAACGACGGGGGGGCTCGGATACGCAGTATTTT
CDR3: CASSERRGGSDTQYF

J: TRBJ1-1
size: -
length: 12
D: -
V: TRBV18
DNA: TGTGCCATCGGAGGCGTGAACACTGAAGCTTTCTTT
CDR3: CAIGGVNTEAFF

J: TRBJ2-5
size: -
length: 14
D: TRBD2
V: TRBV7-2
DNA: TGTGCCAGCAGCTTCTACGGGGCGGGGGGGACCCAGTACTTC
CDR3: CASSFYGAGGTQYF

J: TRBJ2-1
size: few
length: 14
D: TRBD2
V: TRBV5-1
DNA: TGCGCCAGCAGAAGCGGGGGGCCTTACAATGAGCAGTTCTTC
CDR3: CASRSGGPYNEQFF

J: TRBJ1-6
size: few
length: 15
D: TRBD1
V: TRBV3-1
DNA: TGTGCCAGCAGCCAATGGGGGGACAGAAATTCACCCCTCCACTTT
CDR3: CASSQWGDRNSPLHF

J: TRBJ2-5
size: -
length: 15
D: -
V: TRBV4-3
DNA: TGCGCCAGCAGCCAAGCAACGGTTCTCGGGGAGACCCAGTACTTC
CDR3: CASSQATVLGETQYF

J: TRBJ2-1
size: -
length: 17
D: -
V: TRBV3-1
DNA: TGTGCCAGCAGCCAAGAAAACTTCGGGGGAGATTACAATGAGCAGTTCTTC
CDR3: CASSQENFGGDYNEQFF

J: TRBJ2-1
size: -
length: 14
D: -
V: TRBV7-3
DNA: TGTGCCAGCAGCGAAAGCGAGATGCACAATGAGCAGTTCTTC
CDR3: CASSESEMHNEQFF

J: TRBJ2-7
size: few
length: 15
D: -
V: TRBV11-2
DNA: TGTGCCAGCAGCTTAGTTGAGGGTTCCCCCTACGAGCAGTACTTC
CDR3: CASSLVEGSPYEQYF

J: TRBJ2-1
size: few
length: 14
D: -
V: TRBV12-3/TRBV12-4
DNA: TGTGCCAGCAGTTTTGACGTAAAACTTGGTGAGCAGTTCTTC
CDR3: CASSFDVKLGEQFF

J: TRBJ1-1
size: -
length: 14
D: -
V: TRBV7-9
DNA: TGTGCCAGCTCCCCTTATGGGGAGAACACTGAAGCTTTCTTT
CDR3: CASSPYGENTEAFF

J: TRBJ1-2
size: -
length: 13
D: -
V: TRBV13
DNA: TGTGCCAGCAGCTCCGGGTTCGAGGGTGGCTACACCTTC
CDR3: CASSSGFEGGYTF

J: TRBJ2-2
size: -
length: 14
D: -
V: TRBV2
DNA: TGTGCCAGCAGTGAAACGGGTATCACCGGGGAGCTGTTTTTT
CDR3: CASSETGITGELFF

J: TRBJ2-1
size: few
length: 15
D: TRBD2
V: TRBV20-1
DNA: TGCAGTGCTAGAGTGGGTAGCGGGGTCACAAATGAGCAGTTCTTC
CDR3: CSARVGSGVTNEQFF

J: TRBJ2-3
size: -
length: 13
D: -
V: TRBV20-1
DNA: TGCAGTGCTCCCATCGGCCGCACAGATACGCAGTATTTT
CDR3: CSAPIGRTDTQYF

J: TRBJ2-2
size: -
length: 14
D: -
V: TRBV6-2/TRBV6-3
DNA: TGTGCCAGCAGGGGGGCCAACTCCCACTGGGAGCTGTTTTTT
CDR3: CASRGANSHWELFF

J: TRBJ2-5
size: many
length: 14
D: -
V: TRBV5-1
DNA: TGCGCCAGCAGCATAAGCGACAGGAGTGAGGCCCAGTACTTC
CDR3: CASSISDRSEAQYF

J: TRBJ1-2
size: many
length: 15
D: -
V: TRBV2
DNA: TGTGCCAGCAGGGACCCTAGAATTACAAACTATGGCTACACCTTC
CDR3: CASRDPRITNYGYTF

J: TRBJ1-2
size: few
length: 14
D: -
V: TRBV27
DNA: TGTGCCAGCAGTTTATCGCGGACAGACTATGGCTACACCTTC
CDR3: CASSLSRTDYGYTF

J: TRBJ1-2
size: many
length: 14
D: -
V: TRBV18
DNA: TGTGCCAGCTCACCCAACGGTGGGGCTGGCGGCTACACCTTC
CDR3: CASSPNGGAGGYTF

J: TRBJ2-3
size: -
length: 16
D: TRBD2
V: TRBV6-5
DNA: TGTGCCAGCAGTTACCTCGGACTAGCGAGCACAGATACGCAGTATTTT
CDR3: CASSYLGLASTDTQYF

J: TRBJ1-5
size: few
length: 14
D: -
V: TRBV7-9
DNA: TGTGCCAGCAGCGGAGGGGCGCGATATCAGCCCCAGCATTTT
CDR3: CASSGGARYQPQHF

J: TRBJ1-5
size: -
length: 16
D: TRBD1
V: TRBV20-1
DNA: TGCAGTGCTAGAGATCTAGCCAGGGGGAGCAATCAGCCCCAGCATTTT
CDR3: CSARDLARGSNQPQHF

J: TRBJ1-5
size: -
length: 15
D: -
V: TRBV12-3/TRBV12-4
DNA: TGTGCCAGCAGTGGGACCCCAGGGAGCAATCAGCCCCAGCATTTT
CDR3: CASSGTPGSNQPQHF

J: TRBJ1-6
size: few
length: 15
D: TRBD1
V: TRBV4-1
DNA: TGCGCCAGCAGCCAGCAAGGGACAGCTAATTCACCCCTCCACTTT
CDR3: CASSQQGTANSPLHF

J: TRBJ2-2
size: many
length: 15
D: -
V: TRBV5-1
DNA: TGCGCCAGCAGCTTGGCTGCAGGGTTTGCCGGGGAGCTGTTTTTT
CDR3: CASSLAAGFAGELFF

J: TRBJ1-2
size: -
length: 15
D: TRBD1
V: TRBV5-1
DNA: TGCGCCAGCAGTTCTCCGGGACAGGGGGCCGATGGCTACACCTTC
CDR3: CASSSPGQGADGYTF

J: TRBJ2-7
size: many
length: 14
D: -
V: TRBV5-1
DNA: TGCGCCAGCAACCTCGGTGGGGTATCCTACGAGCAGTACTTC
CDR3: CASNLGGVSYEQYF

J: TRBJ1-2
size: few
length: 12
D: -
V: TRBV6-5
DNA: TGTGCCAGCCTGGTACAACTCTATGGCTACACCTTC
CDR3: CASLVQLYGYTF

J: TRBJ2-3
size: -
length: 14
D: -
V: TRBV5-1
DNA: TGCGCCAGCGGATTAAGGGGGACTACAGATACGCAGTATTTT
CDR3: CASGLRGTTDTQYF

J: TRBJ1-4
size: few
length: 15
D: TRBD1
V: TRBV2
DNA: TGTGCCAGCAGCCCCCTGACAGGGGCTAATGAAAAACTGTTTTTT
CDR3: CASSPLTGANEKLFF

J: TRBJ2-3
size: few
length: 15
D: -
V: TRBV7-3
DNA: TGTGCCAGCAGCTTATCCGTGACAGCTACAGATACGCAGTATTTT
CDR3: CASSLSVTATDTQYF

J: TRBJ1-2
size: -
length: 12
D: -
V: TRBV12-3/TRBV12-4
DNA: TGTGCCAGCAGTGACGGGGGGTATAGCTACACCTTC
CDR3: CASSDGGYSYTF

J: TRBJ2-3
size: -
length: 16
D: -
V: TRBV4-3
DNA: TGCGCCAGCAGCCAAGGAGCGGCTAGCCTCACAGATACGCAGTATTTT
CDR3: CASSQGAASLTDTQYF

J: TRBJ2-1
size: -
length: 13
D: -
V: TRBV20-1
DNA: TGCAGTGCTAGGTCATGGGCAGGGAATGAGCAGTTCTTC
CDR3: CSARSWAGNEQFF

J: TRBJ2-5
size: few
length: 13
D: TRBD2
V: TRBV20-1
DNA: TGCAGTGCTTCTCCAGCGGGGAAAGAGACCCAGTACTTC
CDR3: CSASPAGKETQYF

J: TRBJ2-2
size: -
length: 14
D: -
V: TRBV7-9
DNA: TGTGCCAGCAGCTCCACTGTAGGGTCCGGGGAGCTGTTTTTT
CDR3: CASSSTVGSGELFF